This TCR beta chain was recorded in a study of T-cell reconstitution after alpha-beta-depleted transplantation in children. This clonotype showed up just a few times. The antigen remains unidentified. This sample's TCRbeta library carried unique molecular identifier barcodes. Each CDR3 protein gets one entry after TCRdb re-called the PCR reads with MiXCR. The top ten clones hold 35% to 40% of a sample with 200,000 to 250,000 distinct CDR3 sequences, 7% to 9% of them seen once. V gave up 5 bases and J gave up 1 base; unmatched junction bases: 7. Per the germline V gene, CDR1 is KGHDR and CDR2 is SFDVKD. The CDR3 loop spans 17 amino acids. General study points: The origin of high day-60 TCRbeta diversity in some patients lay in surviving recipient T cells and thymic progenitors. Expanded clones from the graft, numbering several hundred, reportedly supplied alpha-beta T cells about two months after transplant. T-cell numbers and diversity, one year after transplant, stemmed largely from T cells that were newly produced.

Sequencing was performed on PBMCs, mostly from graft donor cells, taken 360 days after TCRalphabeta/CD19-depleted stem cell transplant. The clonotype comes from a male patient between 2 and 10 years old who had a stem cell transplant for acute myeloid leukemia, so the T cells may come from the graft donor. The chain combines TRBV24-1 with TRBJ2-1, with 10 bases that match TRBD2. The CDR3 nucleotides read TGTGCCACCAGTGCCGGGGGGGGACTAGCGTCCTACAATGAGCAGTTCTTC. The encoded protein is CATSAGGGLASYNEQFF.